This T cell receptor beta chain is from a study of blood T cell repertoires in COVID-19. The wider study: Acute and convalescent COVID-19 specimens originated in the United States, Italy and Spain. T cells, B-cell-depleted T cells, or PBMCs provided the cDNA or gDNA that served as material.

As processed by the authors: Nucleated cell number was recorded as an estimate derived from reference gene primer amplification. Sequenced by immunoSEQ multiplex PCR; TCRdb stores in-frame clones only, minus some. V, J and clone size derive from that table, while D and trimming were established from the DNA sequence. In the table there are approximately 330,000 clones, approximately 87% of which are singletons. Germline-derived CDR1 and CDR2 are KGHSH and LQKENI. This CDR3 spans 18 amino acids. Losses at the gene ends were 3 bases for V and 6 bases for J; bases not matched to a gene: 17. The sample taken for sequencing was peripheral blood. The V and J genes are TRBV18 and TRBJ2-4, with TRBD2 matching 7 bases. The clonotype comes from a woman between 50 and 59 years old with active or convalescent COVID-19. The DNA for the CDR3 is TGTGCCAGCTCACCTCCCCGCGGGGGTAGCCCTCTGGGAAACATTCAGTACTTC. Its translation is CASSPPRGGSPLGNIQYF.